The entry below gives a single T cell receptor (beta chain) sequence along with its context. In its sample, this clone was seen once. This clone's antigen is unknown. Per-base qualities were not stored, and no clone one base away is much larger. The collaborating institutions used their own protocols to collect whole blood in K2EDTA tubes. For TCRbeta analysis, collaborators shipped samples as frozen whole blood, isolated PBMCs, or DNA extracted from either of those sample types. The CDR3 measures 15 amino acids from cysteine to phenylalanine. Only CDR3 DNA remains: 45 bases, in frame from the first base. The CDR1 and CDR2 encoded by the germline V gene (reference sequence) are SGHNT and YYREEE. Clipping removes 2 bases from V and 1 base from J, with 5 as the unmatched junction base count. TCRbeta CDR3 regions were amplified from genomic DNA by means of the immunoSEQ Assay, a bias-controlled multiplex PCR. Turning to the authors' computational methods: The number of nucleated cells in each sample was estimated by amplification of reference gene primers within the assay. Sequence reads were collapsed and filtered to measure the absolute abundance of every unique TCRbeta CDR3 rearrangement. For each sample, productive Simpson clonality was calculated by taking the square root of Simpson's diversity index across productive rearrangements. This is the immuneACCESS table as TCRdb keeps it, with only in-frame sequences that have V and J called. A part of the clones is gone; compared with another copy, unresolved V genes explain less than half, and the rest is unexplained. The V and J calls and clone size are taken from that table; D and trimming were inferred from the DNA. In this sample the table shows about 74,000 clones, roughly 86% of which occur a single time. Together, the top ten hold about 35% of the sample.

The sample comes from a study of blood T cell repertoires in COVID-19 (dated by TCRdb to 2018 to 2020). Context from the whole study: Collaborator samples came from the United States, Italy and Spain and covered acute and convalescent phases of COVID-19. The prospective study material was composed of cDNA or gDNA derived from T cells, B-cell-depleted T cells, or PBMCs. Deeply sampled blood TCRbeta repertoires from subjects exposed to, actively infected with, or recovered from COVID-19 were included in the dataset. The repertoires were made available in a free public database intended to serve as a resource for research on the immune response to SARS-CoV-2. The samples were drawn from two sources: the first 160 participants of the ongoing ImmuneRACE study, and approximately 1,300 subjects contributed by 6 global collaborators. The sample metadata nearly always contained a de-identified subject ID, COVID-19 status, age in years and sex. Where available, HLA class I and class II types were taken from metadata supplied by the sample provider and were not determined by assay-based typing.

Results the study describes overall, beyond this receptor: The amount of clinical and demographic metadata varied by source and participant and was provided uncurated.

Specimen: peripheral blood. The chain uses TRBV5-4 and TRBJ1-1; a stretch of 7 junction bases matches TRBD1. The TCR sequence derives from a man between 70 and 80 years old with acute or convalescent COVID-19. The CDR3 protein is CASSLGRGRNTEAFF. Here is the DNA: TGTGCCAGCAGCTTAGGTAGGGGGCGGAACACTGAAGCTTTCTTT.